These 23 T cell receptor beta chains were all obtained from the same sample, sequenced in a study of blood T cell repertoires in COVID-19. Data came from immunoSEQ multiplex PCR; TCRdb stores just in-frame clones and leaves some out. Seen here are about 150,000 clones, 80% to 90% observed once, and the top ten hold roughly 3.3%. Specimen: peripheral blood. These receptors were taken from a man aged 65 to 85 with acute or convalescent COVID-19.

CDR3 protein: CASSGGTGNTEAFF. The CDR3 DNA reads TGCGCCAGCAGCGGGGGGACAGGGAACACTGAAGCTTTCTTT. The chain is built from TRBV5-1 and TRBJ1-1; 8 nucleotides match TRBD1. With V trimmed by 4 bases and J by 1 base, 3 bases remained unmatched. The CDR3 length is 14 residues. Germline CDR1 and CDR2: SGHRS and YFSETQ.

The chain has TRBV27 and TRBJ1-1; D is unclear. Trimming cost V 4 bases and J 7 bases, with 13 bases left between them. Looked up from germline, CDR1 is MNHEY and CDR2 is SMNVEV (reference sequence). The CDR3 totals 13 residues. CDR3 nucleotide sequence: TGTGCCAGCAGTTACCTCGGGGTGGGTGAAGCTTTCTTT. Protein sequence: CASSYLGVGEAFF.

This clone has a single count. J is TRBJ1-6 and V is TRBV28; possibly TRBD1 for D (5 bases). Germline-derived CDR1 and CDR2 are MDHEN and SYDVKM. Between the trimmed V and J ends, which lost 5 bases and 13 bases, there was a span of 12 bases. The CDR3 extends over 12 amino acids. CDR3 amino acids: CASSTQGSPLHF. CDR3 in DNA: TGTGCCAGCAGTACCCAGGGATCCCCCCTCCACTTT.

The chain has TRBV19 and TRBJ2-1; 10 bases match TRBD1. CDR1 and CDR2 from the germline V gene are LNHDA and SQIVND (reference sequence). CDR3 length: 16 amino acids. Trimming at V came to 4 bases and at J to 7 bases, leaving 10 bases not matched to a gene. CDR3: CASSTLGQGVGNEQFF. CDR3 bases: TGTGCCAGTAGTACCTTAGGACAGGGGGTGGGTAATGAGCAGTTCTTC.

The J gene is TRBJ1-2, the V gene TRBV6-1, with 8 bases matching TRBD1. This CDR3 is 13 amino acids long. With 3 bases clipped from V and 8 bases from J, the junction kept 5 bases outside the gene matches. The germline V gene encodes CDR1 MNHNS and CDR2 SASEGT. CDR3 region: CASSESRGRGYTF. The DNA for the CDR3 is TGTGCCAGCAGTGAGTCCAGGGGGCGCGGCTACACCTTC.

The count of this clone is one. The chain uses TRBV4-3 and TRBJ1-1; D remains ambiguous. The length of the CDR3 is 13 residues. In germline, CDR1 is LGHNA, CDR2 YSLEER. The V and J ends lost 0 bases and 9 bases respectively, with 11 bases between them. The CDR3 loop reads CASSQDNGEQAFF. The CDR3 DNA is TGCGCCAGCAGCCAAGATAATGGGGAGCAAGCTTTCTTT.

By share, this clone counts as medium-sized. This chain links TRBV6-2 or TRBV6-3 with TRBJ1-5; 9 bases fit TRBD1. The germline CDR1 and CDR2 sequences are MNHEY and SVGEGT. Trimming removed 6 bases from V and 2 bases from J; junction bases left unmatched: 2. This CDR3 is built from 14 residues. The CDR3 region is CASSWTGGNQPQHF. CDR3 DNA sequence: TGTGCCAGCAGCTGGACAGGGGGCAATCAGCCCCAGCATTTT.

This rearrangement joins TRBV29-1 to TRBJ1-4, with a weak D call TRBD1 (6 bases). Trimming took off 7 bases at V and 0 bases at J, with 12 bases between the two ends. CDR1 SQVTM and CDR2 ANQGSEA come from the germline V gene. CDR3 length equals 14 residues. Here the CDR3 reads CSATGDATNEKLFF. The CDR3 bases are TGCAGCGCGACAGGAGATGCAACTAATGAAAAACTGTTTTTT.

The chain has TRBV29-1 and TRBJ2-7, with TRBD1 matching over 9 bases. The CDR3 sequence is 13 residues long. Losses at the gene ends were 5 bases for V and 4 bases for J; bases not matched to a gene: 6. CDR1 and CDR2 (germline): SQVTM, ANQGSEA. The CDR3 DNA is TGCAGCGTTCGCGAGACAGGGGGGTACGAGCAGTACTTC. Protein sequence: CSVRETGGYEQYF.

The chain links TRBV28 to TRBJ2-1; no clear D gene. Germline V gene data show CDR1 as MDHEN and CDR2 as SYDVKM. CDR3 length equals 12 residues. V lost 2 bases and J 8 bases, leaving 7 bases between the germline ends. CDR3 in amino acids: CASSLVSDEQFF. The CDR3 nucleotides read TGTGCCAGCAGTTTAGTTTCCGATGAGCAGTTCTTC.

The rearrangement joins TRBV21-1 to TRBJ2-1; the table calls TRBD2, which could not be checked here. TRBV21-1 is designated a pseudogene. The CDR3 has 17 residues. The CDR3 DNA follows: TGTGCCAGCAGCAACACCTGGGGGCTAGCGGGAGGAAATGAGCAGTTCTTC. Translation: CASSNTWGLAGGNEQFF.

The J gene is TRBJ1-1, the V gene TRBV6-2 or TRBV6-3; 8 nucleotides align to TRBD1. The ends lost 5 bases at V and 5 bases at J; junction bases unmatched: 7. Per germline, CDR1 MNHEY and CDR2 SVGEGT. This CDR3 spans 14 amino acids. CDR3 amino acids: CASSDGQGRTEAFF. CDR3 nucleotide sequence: TGTGCCAGCAGTGATGGACAGGGCCGGACTGAAGCTTTCTTT.

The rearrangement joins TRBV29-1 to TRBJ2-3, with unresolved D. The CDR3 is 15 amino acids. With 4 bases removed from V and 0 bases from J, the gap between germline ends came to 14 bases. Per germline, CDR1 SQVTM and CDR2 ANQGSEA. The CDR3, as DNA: TGCAGCGTTGTGTCCATCCCTACTAGCACAGATACGCAGTATTTT. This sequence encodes CSVVSIPTSTDTQYF.

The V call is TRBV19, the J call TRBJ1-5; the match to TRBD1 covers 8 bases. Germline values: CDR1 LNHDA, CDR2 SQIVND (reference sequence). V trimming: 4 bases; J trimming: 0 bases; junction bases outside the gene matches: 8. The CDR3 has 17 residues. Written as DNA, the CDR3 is TGTGCCAGTAGTAGGCCGACAGGGGTTTTTAGCAATCAGCCCCAGCATTTT. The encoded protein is CASSRPTGVFSNQPQHF.

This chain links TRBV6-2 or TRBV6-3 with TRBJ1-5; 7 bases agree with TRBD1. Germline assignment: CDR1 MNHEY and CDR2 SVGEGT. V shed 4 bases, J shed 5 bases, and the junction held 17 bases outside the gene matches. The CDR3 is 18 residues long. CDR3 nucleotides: TGTGCCAGCAGTTCTACGTTTAGTACCTGGACAGGCGATCAGCCCCAGCATTTT. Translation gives CASSSTFSTWTGDQPQHF.

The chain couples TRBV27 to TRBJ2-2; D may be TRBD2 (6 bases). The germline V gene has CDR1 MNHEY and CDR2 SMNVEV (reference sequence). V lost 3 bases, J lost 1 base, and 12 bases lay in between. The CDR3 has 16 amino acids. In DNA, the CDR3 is TGTGCCAGCAGTTTGGGGCGGGACCTGAACACCGGGGAGCTGTTTTTT. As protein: CASSLGRDLNTGELFF.

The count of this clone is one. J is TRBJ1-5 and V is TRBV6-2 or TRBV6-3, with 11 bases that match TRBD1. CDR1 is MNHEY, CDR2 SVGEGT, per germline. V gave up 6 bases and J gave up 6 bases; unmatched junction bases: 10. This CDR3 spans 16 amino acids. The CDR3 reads CASSRRTGGVGQPQHF. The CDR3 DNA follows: TGTGCCAGCAGCCGCCGGACAGGGGGCGTCGGTCAGCCCCAGCATTTT.

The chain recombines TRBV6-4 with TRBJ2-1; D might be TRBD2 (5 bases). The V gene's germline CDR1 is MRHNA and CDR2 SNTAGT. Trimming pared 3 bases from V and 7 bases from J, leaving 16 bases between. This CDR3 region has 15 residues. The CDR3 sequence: CASSEVEGRQNEQFF. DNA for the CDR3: TGTGCCAGCAGTGAGGTTGAGGGCCGACAAAATGAGCAGTTCTTC.

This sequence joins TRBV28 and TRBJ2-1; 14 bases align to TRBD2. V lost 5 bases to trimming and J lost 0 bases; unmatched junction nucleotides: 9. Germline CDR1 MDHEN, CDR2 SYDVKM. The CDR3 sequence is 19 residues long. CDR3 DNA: TGTGCCAGCAGTCCAGGACTAGCGGGAGGAATTAGCTCCTACAATGAGCAGTTCTTC. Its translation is CASSPGLAGGISSYNEQFF.

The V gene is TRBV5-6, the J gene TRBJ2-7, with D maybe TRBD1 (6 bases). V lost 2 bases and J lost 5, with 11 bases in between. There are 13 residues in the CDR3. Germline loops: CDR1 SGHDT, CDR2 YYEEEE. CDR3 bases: TGTGCCAGCAGCTTACGGACAGTTAACGAGCAGTACTTC. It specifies CASSLRTVNEQYF.

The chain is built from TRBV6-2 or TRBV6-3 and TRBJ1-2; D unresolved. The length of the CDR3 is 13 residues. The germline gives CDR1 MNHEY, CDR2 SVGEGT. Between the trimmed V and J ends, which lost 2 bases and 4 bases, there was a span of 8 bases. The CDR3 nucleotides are TGTGCCAGCAGTTACGAGAAGATCTATGGCTACACCTTC. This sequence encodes CASSYEKIYGYTF.

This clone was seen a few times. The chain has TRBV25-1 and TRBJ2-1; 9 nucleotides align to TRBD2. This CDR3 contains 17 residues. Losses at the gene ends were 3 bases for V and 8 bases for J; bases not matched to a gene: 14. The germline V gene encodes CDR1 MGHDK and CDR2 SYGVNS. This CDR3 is CASSEMGGRATGDEQFF. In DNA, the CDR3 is TGTGCCAGCAGTGAGATGGGCGGGAGGGCCACCGGGGATGAGCAGTTCTTC.

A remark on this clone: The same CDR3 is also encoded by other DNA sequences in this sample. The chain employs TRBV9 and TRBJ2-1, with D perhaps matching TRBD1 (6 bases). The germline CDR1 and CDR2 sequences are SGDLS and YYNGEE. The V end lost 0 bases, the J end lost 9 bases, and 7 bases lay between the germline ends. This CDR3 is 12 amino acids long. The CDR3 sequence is CASSVVGGEQFF. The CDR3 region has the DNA TGTGCCAGCAGCGTAGTAGGGGGTGAGCAGTTCTTC. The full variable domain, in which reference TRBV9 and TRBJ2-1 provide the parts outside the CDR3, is DSGVTQTPKHLITATGQRVTLRCSPRSGDLSVYWYQQSLDQGLQFLIQYYNGEERAKGNILERFSAQQFPDLHSELNLSSLELGDSALYFCASSVVGGEQFFGPGTRLTVL.